Below are 32 T cell receptor beta chains sequenced from a single sample in a study of T-cell memory formation after mild COVID-19. TCRdb analysed the 5' RACE reads with MiXCR anew, one entry per CDR3 protein. This sample carries roughly 400,000 distinct CDR3 sequences, 20% to 30% of them seen once, and the ten largest clones take 7.5% to 10%. Sequenced material: PBMCs or a T cell subset sorted from them (not recorded which). Receptors were obtained from an adult woman who had mild COVID-19 (a few samples of this study predate the infection). Cell type and time point are not known.

V and J are TRBV6-4 and TRBJ1-6; D possibly corresponds to TRBD1 (5 bases). The CDR3 totals 16 residues. Trimming took off 4 bases at V and 0 bases at J, with 10 bases between the two ends. CDR1 is MRHNA, CDR2 SNTAGT, per germline. CDR3: CASSVTGSSYNSPLHF. Written as DNA, the CDR3 is TGTGCCAGCAGTGTTACAGGAAGCTCCTATAATTCACCCCTCCACTTT.

A few counts support this clonotype. V and J are TRBV7-9 and TRBJ2-5, with a weak D call TRBD1 (6 bases). Germline CDR1 SEHNR, CDR2 FQNEAQ (reference sequence). The CDR3 is made up of 15 amino acids. The germline V and J ends were trimmed by 6 bases and 5 bases, with 19 bases remaining between them. CDR3 coding DNA: TGTGCCAGCAGTCCTCCGGGACACGCCGGGGAGACCCAGTACTTC. Amino acid sequence: CASSPPGHAGETQYF.

The chain links TRBV6-6 to TRBJ2-2; either TRBD1 or TRBD2 may fit D (5 bases each). Looked up from germline, CDR1 is MNHNY and CDR2 is SVGAGI (reference sequence). This CDR3 is built from 11 residues. V was clipped by 8 bases and J by 8 bases, with 9 bases between them. This CDR3 is CASERTGELFF. The CDR3 nucleotides are TGTGCCAGCGAGCGGACAGGGGAGCTGTTTTTT.

This clonotype occurred many times. V usage is TRBV5-5 and J usage is TRBJ2-1; the D is unclear. The CDR3 sequence is 12 residues long. Trimming left V 1 base short and J 12 bases short, with 11 bases between. CDR1 is SGHKS, CDR2 YYEKEE, per germline (reference sequence). CDR3 in amino acids: CASSLTLRGQFF. In DNA form, the CDR3 reads TGTGCCAGCAGCTTGACGTTGCGCGGGCAGTTCTTC.

The chain couples TRBV7-7 to TRBJ2-2; D remains unclear. This CDR3 has 17 residues. Trimming shortened V by 3 bases and J by 0 bases, and 14 bases separated the two germline ends. Germline-derived CDR1 and CDR2 are SSHAT and FNYEAQ (reference sequence). CDR3 sequence (DNA): TGTGCCAGCAGCTTCGACTCCGCTCGGGCGAACACCGGGGAGCTGTTTTTT. Amino acid sequence: CASSFDSARANTGELFF. The full variable domain, with the rest looked up from reference TRBV7-7 and TRBJ2-2, is GAGVSQSPRYKVTKRGQDVTLRCDPISSHATLYWYQQALGQGPEFLTYFNYEAQPDKSGLPSDRFSAERPEGSISTLTIQRTEQRDSAMYRCASSFDSARANTGELFFGEGSRLTVL.

The chain links TRBV6-1 to TRBJ1-5; D perhaps matches TRBD1 (6 bases). In germline, CDR1 is MNHNS, CDR2 SASEGT. This CDR3 region has 13 residues. Trimming stripped 10 bases from V and 4 bases from J, with 14 bases between. In nucleotides, the CDR3 is TGTGCCACCAATTCACAGGGAAATCAGCCCCAGCATTTT. Amino acids: CATNSQGNQPQHF.

Many counts were recorded for this clonotype. This chain joins TRBV12-3 or TRBV12-4 and TRBJ2-4, with D perhaps given as TRBD1 or TRBD2 (5 bases each). The length of the CDR3 is 15 residues. Trimming removed 1 base from V and 1 base from J, with 8 bases in between. The CDR3 protein is CASSLGGTAKNIQYF. CDR3 bases: TGTGCCAGCAGTTTAGGGGGGACGGCCAAAAACATTCAGTACTTC.

The rearrangement uses TRBV24-1 and TRBJ1-5, with 8 positions matching TRBD1. Germline CDR1 KGHDR, CDR2 SFDVKD. The CDR3 is 14 amino acids. Trimming removed 5 bases from V and 7 bases from J; junction bases left unmatched: 6. DNA for the CDR3: TGTGCCACCAGTGGCCCCGGACAGGGCCAGCCCCAGCATTTT. It translates to CATSGPGQGQPQHF.

CDR3 sequence: CSALRQGNEQYF. In DNA form, the CDR3 reads TGCAGTGCCTTGAGACAGGGCAATGAGCAGTACTTC. V usage is TRBV20-1 and J usage is TRBJ2-7; 7 positions match TRBD1. This CDR3 region has 12 residues. After removal of 6 bases from V and 7 bases from J, the junction contained 9 bases not matched to a gene. The germline gives CDR1 DFQATT, CDR2 SNEGSKA (reference sequence).

A few counts support this clonotype. The rearrangement uses TRBV4-2 and TRBJ2-3, with TRBD2 matching over 7 bases. Trimming took 8 bases from V and 1 from J; bases not matched to a gene: 12. This CDR3 has 16 amino acids. Germline CDR1 reads LGHNA; CDR2 reads YNFKEQ. The CDR3 loop reads CASQVGRTSGTDTQYF. Here the CDR3 DNA reads TGTGCCAGCCAAGTCGGTAGGACTAGTGGCACAGATACGCAGTATTTT.

This clonotype was detected only a few times. The chain recombines TRBV9 with TRBJ1-2, with D maybe TRBD1 (5 bases). The V and J ends lost 0 bases and 8 bases respectively, with 14 bases between them. Germline CDR1 is SGDLS and CDR2 is YYNGEE. This CDR3 has 14 residues. CDR3: CASSVDVRVQGYTF. CDR3 in DNA: TGTGCCAGCAGCGTAGATGTCAGGGTTCAGGGCTACACCTTC.

The chain couples TRBV20-1 to TRBJ1-1; D is perhaps TRBD1 (5 bases). The CDR3 is 14 amino acids. Trimming removed 6 bases from V and 1 base from J, with 15 bases in between. The germline gives CDR1 DFQATT, CDR2 SNEGSKA (reference sequence). The CDR3 coding sequence is TGCAGTGCGCTCAGCCCTACAGGGAACACTGAAGCTTTCTTT. Its protein product is CSALSPTGNTEAFF.

This clonotype was seen more than once but under ten times. This rearrangement joins TRBV6-5 to TRBJ2-7; a weak D match, TRBD1 (6 bases). Trimming shortened V by 5 bases and J by 3 bases, and 11 bases separated the two germline ends. Germline values: CDR1 MNHEY, CDR2 SVGAGI. The CDR3 length is 13 residues. This CDR3 is CASSDTGNYEQYF. The CDR3 coding sequence is TGTGCCAGCAGTGACACAGGGAACTACGAGCAGTACTTC.

This clonotype was counted once. Written as DNA, the CDR3 is TGTGCCAGCAGTGTACCAGCGGGCAATGAGCAGTTCTTC. Translated: CASSVPAGNEQFF. The chain employs TRBV25-1 and TRBJ2-1, with D tentatively TRBD2 (6 bases). The V and J ends lost 4 bases and 6 bases respectively, with 10 bases between them. Germline V gene data show CDR1 as MGHDK and CDR2 as SYGVNS. This CDR3 contains 13 residues.

There are a few counts of this clonotype. V and J are TRBV7-9 and TRBJ2-1; 10 positions match TRBD2. The germline CDR1 and CDR2 sequences are SEHNR and FQNEAQ (reference sequence). V shed 6 bases and J 5 bases; nucleotides not matched to a gene: 7. The CDR3 spans 15 residues. The CDR3 spells CASRSGAGGNNEQFF. Here the CDR3 DNA reads TGTGCCAGCAGATCGGGAGCGGGGGGGAACAATGAGCAGTTCTTC. Supplemented by reference TRBV7-9 and TRBJ2-1, the full variable domain reads DTGVSQNPRHKITKRGQNVTFRCDPISEHNRLYWYRQTLGQGPEFLTYFQNEAQLEKSRLLSDRFSAERPKGSFSTLEIQRTEQGDSAMYLCASRSGAGGNNEQFFGPGTRLTVL.

This clonotype has only a few counts. The chain employs TRBV4-3 and TRBJ2-7, with TRBD1 matching 7 bases. CDR1 and CDR2 from the germline V gene are LGHNA and YSLEER. The V segment lost 0 bases and the J segment 4 bases; nucleotides outside the gene matches: 9. The CDR3 contains 16 residues. The CDR3 DNA reads as TGCGCCAGCAGCCAAGAAGTGTCAGGGGGTATGTACGAGCAGTACTTC. Translated: CASSQEVSGGMYEQYF.

This sequence joins TRBV12-3 or TRBV12-4 and TRBJ2-2; perhaps TRBD2 as D (5 bases). With 5 bases removed from V and 1 base from J, the gap between germline ends came to 11 bases. The CDR3 runs to 15 residues. CDR3 in DNA: TGTGCCAGCAGTAATAGACTACTGAACACCGGGGAGCTGTTTTTT. Its translation: CASSNRLLNTGELFF.

Only a few counts were recorded for this clonotype. The chain joins TRBV2 to TRBJ2-3; D may be TRBD1 (5 bases). CDR3 size: 11 residues. V was clipped by 7 bases and J by 5 bases, with 7 bases between them. Germline CDR1 is SNHLY and CDR2 is FYNNEI. CDR3 DNA: TGTGCCAGCAAAGGGGAAGATACGCAGTATTTT. This gives the protein CASKGEDTQYF.

This clonotype was seen just once. V is TRBV9 and J is TRBJ1-1, with 7 bases that match TRBD1. The CDR3 spans 14 residues. CDR1 and CDR2 (germline): SGDLS, YYNGEE. Losses at the gene ends were 3 bases for V and 3 bases for J; bases not matched to a gene: 5. CDR3 region: CASSGNRGYTEAFF. CDR3 coding DNA: TGTGCCAGCAGCGGAAACAGGGGCTACACTGAAGCTTTCTTT.

The rearrangement uses TRBV2 and TRBJ1-1; the D is unclear. Between the trimmed V and J ends, which lost 7 bases and 5 bases, there was a span of 14 bases. This CDR3 is built from 13 residues. Germline V gives CDR1 SNHLY, CDR2 FYNNEI. CDR3 residues: CASKSGTRTEAFF. The CDR3 bases are TGTGCCAGCAAGTCGGGAACGAGAACTGAAGCTTTCTTT.

This clonotype was detected a few times. The V gene is TRBV5-4, the J gene TRBJ2-7; a possible D gene is TRBD2 (6 bases). This CDR3 is built from 16 residues. CDR1 and CDR2 (germline): SGHNT, YYREEE (reference sequence). V was pared by 4 bases and J by 0 bases, with 17 bases between. CDR3 residues: CASSPGRGKLSYEQYF. In DNA form, the CDR3 reads TGTGCCAGCAGCCCGGGTCGGGGGAAACTCTCCTACGAGCAGTACTTC.

This chain links TRBV5-1 with TRBJ2-2; D assignment may be TRBD1 or TRBD2 (5 bases each). The CDR3 is 16 amino acids. Trimming left V 2 bases short and J 0 bases short, with 11 bases between. The germline CDR1 and CDR2 sequences are SGHRS and YFSETQ. The CDR3 coding sequence is TGCGCCAGCAGCTTTGGGGACCGATCGAACACCGGGGAGCTGTTTTTT. The encoded protein is CASSFGDRSNTGELFF.

The chain combines TRBV24-1 with TRBJ2-3, with 8 bases lining up with TRBD1. V trimming: 6 bases; J trimming: 4 bases; junction bases outside the gene matches: 26. Germline loops: CDR1 KGHDR, CDR2 SFDVKD. The CDR3 length is 21 residues. CDR3 sequence reads: CATSTPLWGQDPQAAADTQYF. CDR3 bases: TGTGCCACCAGTACGCCTTTATGGGGACAGGACCCTCAGGCTGCGGCAGATACGCAGTATTTT.

This clonotype was recorded a few times. This sequence joins TRBV20-1 and TRBJ1-1, with 9 bases matching TRBD1. The CDR3 totals 15 residues. The junction had 12 bases not matched to a gene; V was cut back by 6 bases and J by 4 bases. CDR1 DFQATT and CDR2 SNEGSKA come from the germline V gene (reference sequence). DNA for the CDR3: TGCAGTGCCCCGGGACAGGGCGCGATTTCCACTGAAGCTTTCTTT. Translating gives CSAPGQGAISTEAFF.

This clonotype was seen a handful of times. This chain joins TRBV6-5 and TRBJ1-2, with a possible D match to TRBD1 (5 bases). Per germline, CDR1 MNHEY and CDR2 SVGAGI. V shed 5 bases and J shed 6 bases, with 19 bases lying between them. The CDR3 runs to 15 residues. DNA of the CDR3: TGTGCCAGCAGTCCCGGGACCCCGATTGTAAATGGCTACACCTTC. Translation gives CASSPGTPIVNGYTF.

The gene calls are TRBV7-2 and TRBJ2-2, with 10 bases that match TRBD2. The J segment lost 5 bases and the V segment lost 5 bases, leaving 8 bases of the junction unmatched. Germline loops: CDR1 SGHTA, CDR2 FQGNSA. The CDR3 contains 16 residues. Here the CDR3 reads CASSLSMGLATGELFF. In nucleotides, the CDR3 is TGTGCCAGCAGCCTCTCGATGGGACTAGCGACCGGGGAGCTGTTTTTT.

A few counts support this clonotype. The gene calls are TRBV5-6 and TRBJ2-6, with 8 positions matching TRBD1. The length of the CDR3 is 21 residues. Looked up from germline, CDR1 is SGHDT and CDR2 is YYEEEE. V shed 2 bases and J 0 bases; nucleotides not matched to a gene: 16. The CDR3 DNA is TGTGCCAGCAGCTTAGGAGGGGTCGATTGGACAGGGCACTCTGGGGCCAACGTCCTGACTTTC. Translated, it gives CASSLGGVDWTGHSGANVLTF.

The CDR3 nucleotides are TGTGCCAGCAGACGACTAGCGGGAAACCACGAGCAGTACTTC. Translated: CASRRLAGNHEQYF. The rearrangement links TRBV27 to TRBJ2-7, with 11 nucleotides matching TRBD2. Germline loops: CDR1 MNHEY, CDR2 SMNVEV (reference sequence). Unmatched junction bases numbered 6, after V lost 6 bases and J lost 5 bases. The CDR3 spans 14 residues.

This clonotype appeared many times. The V gene is TRBV5-1, the J gene TRBJ1-1, with D possibly TRBD1 on 5 matching bases. The germline CDR1 and CDR2 sequences are SGHRS and YFSETQ. V shed 0 bases and J shed 4 bases, with 13 bases lying between them. CDR3 size: 15 residues. The CDR3 DNA follows: TGCGCCAGCAGCTTGGGCGGGGACGGGGGCACTGAAGCTTTCTTT. Amino acid sequence: CASSLGGDGGTEAFF.

This clonotype has a handful of counts. V is TRBV5-1 and J is TRBJ2-1, with TRBD2 matching 11 bases. Germline-derived CDR1 and CDR2 are SGHRS and YFSETQ. V lost 2 bases, J lost 8 bases, and 6 bases stayed unmatched. The CDR3 extends over 15 amino acids. The CDR3 loop is CASSFTSGSAHEQFF. The CDR3 nucleotides are TGCGCCAGCAGCTTCACTAGCGGGAGTGCTCATGAGCAGTTCTTC.

The gene calls are TRBV5-4 and TRBJ1-1, with 8 positions matching TRBD1. The CDR3 sequence is 15 residues long. Losses at the gene ends were 1 base for V and 5 bases for J; bases not matched to a gene: 7. Germline assignment: CDR1 SGHNT and CDR2 YYREEE (reference sequence). This CDR3 is CASSLYRGTGTEAFF. In DNA, the CDR3 is TGTGCCAGCAGCTTGTACAGGGGGACGGGGACTGAAGCTTTCTTT.

This clonotype was found a few times. This chain uses TRBV12-3 or TRBV12-4 with TRBJ2-7; D is undetermined. Trimming shortened V by 5 bases and J by 0 bases, and 14 bases separated the two germline ends. The length of the CDR3 is 15 residues. CDR3 nucleotide sequence: TGTGCCAGCAGTCCGGTCAGATTCCGCTCCTACGAGCAGTACTTC. Translation: CASSPVRFRSYEQYF.